Following are 11 T cell receptor beta chains from one sample sequenced in a study of blood T cell repertoires in COVID-19 (dated by TCRdb to the early 2020s). The library was generated by the immunoSEQ multiplex PCR assay. TCRdb stores this immuneACCESS table with in-frame sequences only. Part of the clones is absent; in the studies checked, under half of the shortfall reflects unresolved V genes, and no reason is known for the rest. Within this sample are hundreds of thousands of clones, with about 90% of them counted one time only. In total, the top ten clones hold about 2.7% of the sample. Sequencing used PBMCs or T cells enriched from blood (not recorded which). The source of these receptors is a woman aged 25 to 39 who had recovered from COVID-19.

This clone was detected only once. The chain uses TRBV5-1 and TRBJ1-3; D is unresolved. With 5 bases removed from V and 0 bases from J, the gap between germline ends came to 15 bases. Per the germline V gene, CDR1 is SGHRS and CDR2 is YFSETQ. The CDR3 is made up of 16 amino acids. CDR3 in amino acids: CASRVSADDSGNTIYF. The DNA for the CDR3 is TGCGCCAGCAGAGTATCAGCGGACGACTCTGGAAACACCATATATTTT.

This clone was counted a single time. The J gene is TRBJ2-2, the V gene TRBV5-4; TRBD1 matches 11 bases. The V gene end was trimmed by 4 bases and the J gene end by 6 bases; junction bases not matched to a gene: 8. Germline loops: CDR1 SGHNT, CDR2 YYREEE (reference sequence). The CDR3 spans 16 residues. The CDR3 nucleotides read TGTGCCAGCAGCGTCTGGACAGGGGGCAGGGCCGGGGAGCTGTTTTTT. Protein sequence: CASSVWTGGRAGELFF. The complete variable domain, with remaining parts taken from reference TRBV5-4 and TRBJ2-2, reads ETGVTQSPTHLIKTRGQQVTLRCSSQSGHNTVSWYQQALGQGPQFIFQYYREEENGRGNFPPRFSGLQFPNYSSELNVNALELDDSALYLCASSVWTGGRAGELFFGEGSRLTVL.

The rearrangement joins TRBV19 to TRBJ2-4; 9 bases agree with TRBD1. CDR1 is LNHDA and CDR2 is SQIVND in the germline V gene (reference sequence). The V gene end was trimmed by 4 bases and the J gene end by 3 bases; junction bases not matched to a gene: 7. This CDR3 is built from 16 residues. CDR3 DNA: TGTGCCAGTAGTAACGCCGGACAGGGGTACAAAAACATTCAGTACTTC. It specifies CASSNAGQGYKNIQYF.

This chain connects TRBV19 to TRBJ1-1; TRBD1 might be the D (5 bases). Trimming took 4 bases from V and 4 from J, leaving 22 bases between them. CDR1 and CDR2 from the germline V gene are LNHDA and SQIVND (reference sequence). The CDR3 is 17 residues long. The CDR3 region has the DNA TGTGCCAGTAGTACCACTCAGCTAGGGGACGGGAGCACTGAAGCTTTCTTT. As protein: CASSTTQLGDGSTEAFF.

V usage is TRBV6-5 and J usage is TRBJ1-1; 12 positions match TRBD1. Germline values: CDR1 MNHEY, CDR2 SVGAGI. The CDR3 has 14 amino acids. V trimming: 6 bases; J trimming: 4 bases; junction bases outside the gene matches: 3. The CDR3 nucleotides are TGTGCCAGCAGGGGGACAGGGGGCGGCACTGAAGCTTTCTTT. Translated, it gives CASRGTGGGTEAFF.

V usage is TRBV6-5 and J usage is TRBJ1-2, with D possibly matching TRBD1 (6 bases). This CDR3 contains 14 residues. Trimming stripped 3 bases from V and 6 bases from J, with 14 bases between. Germline CDR1 and CDR2: MNHEY and SVGAGI. Written as DNA, the CDR3 is TGTGCCAGCAGTTATCGGCAGGGGAAGGATGGCTACACCTTC. This translates into CASSYRQGKDGYTF.

This rearrangement joins TRBV15 to TRBJ1-3, with 8 bases that match TRBD1. V was clipped by 4 bases and J by 4 bases; unmatched bases: 3. Looked up from germline, CDR1 is LNHNV and CDR2 is YYDKDF (reference sequence). The CDR3 spans 14 residues. This CDR3 reads CATSIRQGGNTIYF. As DNA, the CDR3 is TGTGCCACCAGCATCAGACAGGGGGGAAACACCATATATTTT.

The rearrangement uses TRBV9 and TRBJ1-5; D remains unclear. The germline V and J ends were trimmed by 0 bases and 9 bases, with 10 bases remaining between them. The CDR3 spans 13 residues. CDR1 is SGDLS, CDR2 YYNGEE, per germline. The CDR3 DNA is TGTGCCAGCAGCGTAGGGGCGGGTGGGCCCCAGCATTTT. Residues: CASSVGAGGPQHF.

This clone was counted once. The chain joins TRBV30 to TRBJ2-5, with no clear D. V dropped 0 bases and J dropped 5 bases, with 10 bases sitting between them. The germline gives CDR1 GTSNPN, CDR2 SVGIG (reference sequence). The CDR3 sequence is 13 residues long. Written as DNA, the CDR3 is TGTGCCTGGAGTGTTACTGTATTTGAGACCCAGTACTTC. Its translation: CAWSVTVFETQYF.

V is TRBV19 and J is TRBJ1-6, with D maybe TRBD1 (5 bases). This CDR3 spans 13 amino acids. The germline V and J ends were trimmed by 8 bases and 9 bases, with 14 bases remaining between them. The germline V gene has CDR1 LNHDA and CDR2 SQIVND (reference sequence). The CDR3 loop reads CASSRDSGSPLHF. In DNA, the CDR3 is TGTGCCAGTTCCAGGGATTCGGGTTCACCCCTCCACTTT.

The chain has TRBV4-1 and TRBJ2-1; D is unclear. The germline V gene encodes CDR1 MGHRA and CDR2 YSYEKL. Trimming took 4 bases from V and 0 from J, leaving 16 bases between them. The CDR3 runs 17 residues. The CDR3 protein is CASSPNPGAVSYNEQFF. As DNA, the CDR3 is TGCGCCAGCAGCCCGAATCCGGGTGCGGTCTCCTACAATGAGCAGTTCTTC.